The 27 T cell receptor beta chains below come from one sample, sequenced in a study of blood T cell repertoires in COVID-19. Using immunoSEQ multiplex PCR, the repertoire was profiled, and TCRdb retains in-frame clones only, with some absent. The sample carries hundreds of thousands of clones, approximately 82% recorded once. The specimen sequenced was peripheral blood. Receptor source: a woman aged 70 to 79 with active or convalescent COVID-19.

This chain uses TRBV5-1 with TRBJ2-1; tentatively, D is TRBD2 (5 bases). Germline V gives CDR1 SGHRS, CDR2 YFSETQ. The length of the CDR3 is 15 residues. V was trimmed by 3 bases and J by 3 bases, leaving 13 bases between them. The CDR3 DNA reads TGCGCCAGCAGCTGGGTCGGGGTCAACTACAATGAGCAGTTCTTC. It specifies CASSWVGVNYNEQFF.

V and J are TRBV6-5 and TRBJ1-5, with D perhaps TRBD1 (5 bases). CDR3 length: 15 residues. V lost 5 bases and J 5 bases, leaving 16 bases between the germline ends. CDR1 and CDR2 from the germline V gene are MNHEY and SVGAGI. This CDR3 reads CASSQQEGRDQPQHF. As DNA, the CDR3 is TGTGCCAGCAGTCAACAGGAAGGTAGGGATCAGCCCCAGCATTTT.

The V and J genes are TRBV18 and TRBJ2-7; 7 nucleotides line up with TRBD1. The CDR3 covers 13 residues. CDR1 is KGHSH, CDR2 LQKENI, per germline. The V and J ends lost 3 bases and 5 bases, in that order; junction bases with no gene match: 4. The CDR3 sequence: CASSPPGTDEQYF. The DNA of the CDR3 is TGTGCCAGCTCACCCCCGGGGACAGACGAGCAGTACTTC.

The chain has TRBV29-1 and TRBJ1-3, with 7 bases aligning to TRBD1. CDR1 is SQVTM, CDR2 ANQGSEA, per germline. This CDR3 has 14 residues. The junction had 8 bases not matched to a gene; V was cut back by 6 bases and J by 3 bases. DNA of the CDR3: TGCAGCGTCGGTGACAGGGATCTTGGAAACACCATATATTTT. It is translated as CSVGDRDLGNTIYF.

This rearrangement joins TRBV6-2 or TRBV6-3 to TRBJ2-2; TRBD2 agrees at 7 bases. Germline lookup yields CDR1 MNHEY and CDR2 SVGEGT. The CDR3 spans 13 residues. Losses at the gene ends were 2 bases for V and 7 bases for J; bases not matched to a gene: 1. The CDR3, as DNA: TGTGCCAGCAGTTACCGGACTAGCGGGGAGCTGTTTTTT. Protein product: CASSYRTSGELFF.

This clone was seen a handful of times. The J gene is TRBJ1-5, the V gene TRBV27; 11 bases line up with TRBD1. In germline, CDR1 is MNHEY, CDR2 SMNVEV (reference sequence). The CDR3 covers 15 residues. Trimming at V came to 6 bases and at J to 7 bases, leaving 8 bases not matched to a gene. The CDR3 bases are TGTGCCAGCAGGGACGGACAGGGGGCTTCCCAGCCCCAGCATTTT. It codes for CASRDGQGASQPQHF.

The CDR3 loop is CASSPRQGDTGELFF. The CDR3 DNA is TGTGCCAGCAGTCCCAGACAGGGAGACACCGGGGAGCTGTTTTTT. This chain links TRBV27 with TRBJ2-2, with 7 bases that match TRBD1. This CDR3 spans 15 amino acids. V lost 5 bases and J lost 3; bases outside the gene matches: 6. Germline loops: CDR1 MNHEY, CDR2 SMNVEV (reference sequence).

V gene TRBV5-1 combines with J gene TRBJ2-2, with D tentatively TRBD2 (5 bases). CDR1 and CDR2 (germline): SGHRS, YFSETQ. The CDR3 is 14 amino acids. V was trimmed by 4 bases and J by 5 bases, leaving 12 bases between them. The chain's CDR3 is CASSVGLGTGELFF. Written as DNA, the CDR3 is TGCGCCAGCAGCGTAGGACTGGGGACCGGGGAGCTGTTTTTT.

This clone showed up just once. The chain couples TRBV11-2 to TRBJ2-1; possible D gene TRBD2, 5 bases. Trimming pared 0 bases from V and 9 bases from J, leaving 9 bases between. Germline CDR1 SGHAT, CDR2 FQNNGV. The CDR3 runs 13 residues. The DNA of the CDR3 is TGTGCCAGCAGCTTAGAGTCTGCGGGTGAGCAGTTCTTC. Its protein is CASSLESAGEQFF. Drawing the rest from reference TRBV11-2 and TRBJ2-1, the complete variable domain is EAGVAQSPRYKIIEKRQSVAFWCNPISGHATLYWYQQILGQGPKLLIQFQNNGVVDDSQLPKDRFSAERLKGVDSTLKIQPAKLEDSAVYLCASSLESAGEQFFGPGTRLTVL.

CDR3 coding DNA: TGTGCCAGCAGCCCCGGGACTCCCGGCTACACCTTC. It is translated as CASSPGTPGYTF. The gene calls are TRBV14 and TRBJ1-2, with D perhaps matching TRBD1 (5 bases). The CDR3 is 12 amino acids. The V end was cut by 4 bases, the J end by 8 bases, with 11 bases between. Germline-derived CDR1 and CDR2 are SGHDN and FVKESK.

The rearrangement uses TRBV29-1 and TRBJ1-2; 7 bases map to TRBD1. With 6 bases clipped from V and 8 bases from J, the junction kept 9 bases outside the gene matches. This CDR3 is 12 amino acids long. Germline V gives CDR1 SQVTM, CDR2 ANQGSEA. CDR3 nucleotide sequence: TGCAGCGTAGCCCGGGACAGTGGCGGCTACACCTTC. Its translation: CSVARDSGGYTF.

This clone was seen more than once but under ten times. This chain joins TRBV2 and TRBJ2-1; TRBD2 agrees at 9 bases. CDR1 and CDR2 from the germline V gene are SNHLY and FYNNEI. The CDR3 consists of 17 residues. V lost 3 bases, J lost 1 base, and 7 bases stayed unmatched. The CDR3 DNA sequence: TGTGCCAGCAGTGACGTACTAGCGGGTTTTTCCTACAATGAGCAGTTCTTC. Translation: CASSDVLAGFSYNEQFF.

The chain is built from TRBV10-3 and TRBJ2-5; TRBD2 matches at 7 bases. V was clipped by 0 bases and J by 4 bases; unmatched bases: 5. Germline V gene data show CDR1 as ENHRY and CDR2 as SYGVKD. This CDR3 comprises 15 residues. The CDR3 nucleotides are TGTGCCATCAGTGAGTCGCTTGCGGGAGCAGAGACCCAGTACTTC. The encoded protein is CAISESLAGAETQYF.

This sequence joins TRBV5-5 and TRBJ2-7; tentatively, D is TRBD2 (6 bases). CDR1 SGHKS and CDR2 YYEKEE come from the germline V gene (reference sequence). The V and J ends lost 4 bases and 3 bases respectively, with 11 bases between them. The CDR3 is made up of 13 amino acids. CDR3 loop: CASSPGRFYEQYF. The CDR3 nucleotides are TGTGCCAGCAGCCCCGGGAGATTCTACGAGCAGTACTTC.

This chain joins TRBV19 and TRBJ1-2; TRBD1 agrees at 9 bases. The CDR3 covers 15 residues. Germline assignment: CDR1 LNHDA and CDR2 SQIVND (reference sequence). Trimming at V came to 5 bases and at J to 4 bases, leaving 8 bases not matched to a gene. The CDR3 loop reads CASSPRTGVAYGYTF. The CDR3 DNA reads as TGTGCCAGTAGTCCTCGGACAGGGGTGGCCTATGGCTACACCTTC.

CDR3 coding DNA: TGTGCCAGCAGCTTCAACCGGGACAGGGGAGCTTTCTTT. Residues: CASSFNRDRGAFF. The chain joins TRBV5-5 to TRBJ1-1; 10 nucleotides match TRBD1. J was trimmed by 10 bases and V by 2 bases; bases with no gene match: 5. CDR1 and CDR2 from the germline V gene are SGHKS and YYEKEE (reference sequence). The CDR3 contains 13 residues.

The chain recombines TRBV29-1 with TRBJ2-3, with TRBD1 identical over 7 bases. With 4 bases clipped from V and 1 base from J, the junction kept 5 bases outside the gene matches. The CDR3 runs 14 residues. The germline V gene encodes CDR1 SQVTM and CDR2 ANQGSEA. In DNA, the CDR3 is TGCAGCGTTGTCCGAACAGGGGGCACAGATACGCAGTATTTT. Translated: CSVVRTGGTDTQYF.

V is TRBV7-2 and J is TRBJ2-7; D is undetermined. The CDR3 sequence is 15 residues long. CDR1 and CDR2 (germline): SGHTA, FQGNSA. Between the trimmed V and J ends, which lost 1 base and 1 base, there was a span of 11 bases. The CDR3 DNA sequence: TGTGCCAGCAGCTTAGGACACTCGCTTTCCTACGAGCAGTACTTC. It is translated as CASSLGHSLSYEQYF.

CDR3 sequence (DNA): TGTGCCAGCAGCCCACGCTGGACTAGCGGCGCAGATACGCAGTATTTT. Its translation is CASSPRWTSGADTQYF. The chain carries TRBV9 and TRBJ2-3; 10 bases map to TRBD2. Germline V CDR1 and CDR2: SGDLS, YYNGEE. The CDR3 runs 16 residues. After removal of 4 bases from V and 4 bases from J, the junction contained 9 bases not matched to a gene.

This chain links TRBV6-4 with TRBJ2-7, with D possibly TRBD2 on 6 matching bases. The CDR3 is 12 amino acids. V lost 8 bases, J lost 8 bases, and 16 bases lay in between. Germline CDR1 and CDR2: MRHNA and SNTAGT. CDR3 loop: CASPGRTTKQYF. CDR3 nucleotide sequence: TGTGCCAGCCCGGGACGGACTACGAAGCAGTACTTC.

The gene calls are TRBV5-1 and TRBJ2-7, with 9 bases lining up with TRBD2. Germline CDR1 is SGHRS and CDR2 is YFSETQ. CDR3 size: 15 residues. V dropped 7 bases and J dropped 3; count of bases not matched to a gene: 11. In nucleotides, the CDR3 is TGCGCCAGCGACGATCGAGCGGGAGGAATCTACGAGCAGTACTTC. Translation: CASDDRAGGIYEQYF.

V and J are TRBV5-5 and TRBJ2-3; 16 bases map to TRBD2. Germline CDR1 is SGHKS and CDR2 is YYEKEE (reference sequence). After removal of 3 bases from V and 4 bases from J, the junction contained 5 bases not matched to a gene. The CDR3 has 17 amino acids. The CDR3 nucleotides are TGTGCCAGCAGCTCCGGGACTAGCGGGGGGGCCGCAGATACGCAGTATTTT. Protein sequence: CASSSGTSGGAADTQYF.

The chain uses TRBV7-8 and TRBJ2-7; D is perhaps TRBD1 (6 bases). Per germline, CDR1 SGHVS and CDR2 FQNEAQ. With 5 bases removed from V and 12 bases from J, the gap between germline ends came to 17 bases. The CDR3 totals 12 residues. The CDR3 reads CASSPGDTRGYF. The CDR3, as DNA: TGTGCCAGCAGCCCCGGGGACACCAGGGGGTACTTC.

The gene calls are TRBV6-7 and TRBJ2-3; D might be TRBD2 (6 bases). TRBV6-7 is filed as an ORF, its function uncertain. V shed 0 bases and J shed 2 bases, with 12 bases lying between them. CDR3 size: 16 residues. The CDR3 reads CASSYSLAQYTDTQYF. In DNA, the CDR3 is TGTGCCAGCAGTTACTCGCTAGCGCAATACACAGATACGCAGTATTTT.

The rearrangement links TRBV28 to TRBJ1-1, with TRBD1 matching 7 bases. The V gene end was trimmed by 6 bases and the J gene end by 4 bases; junction bases not matched to a gene: 14. Germline V lookup: CDR1 MDHEN, CDR2 SYDVKM. The CDR3 runs 16 residues. CDR3 protein: CASSEGGQGVGTEAFF. The DNA of the CDR3 is TGTGCCAGCAGCGAGGGGGGTCAGGGGGTGGGCACTGAAGCTTTCTTT. The variable domain in full, with the rest retrieved from reference TRBV28 and TRBJ1-1, is DVKVTQSSRYLVKRTGEKVFLECVQDMDHENMFWYRQDPGLGLRLIYFSYDVKMKEKGDIPEGYSVSREKKERFSLILESASTNQTSMYLCASSEGGQGVGTEAFFGQGTRLTVV.

Remarks on this clone: The sample holds other DNA sequences that translate to the same CDR3. This sequence joins TRBV18 and TRBJ1-2, with 9 bases aligning to TRBD1. Germline V gives CDR1 KGHSH, CDR2 LQKENI. CDR3 length: 14 residues. V lost 3 bases, J lost 8 bases, and 7 bases stayed unmatched. CDR3 protein: CASSPRQGGYGYTF. The CDR3 DNA reads TGTGCCAGCTCACCCAGACAGGGGGGCTACGGCTACACCTTC.

This CDR3 reads CASSAYRAGEQYF. The CDR3 DNA follows: TGTGCCAGCAGTGCCTACAGGGCCGGGGAGCAGTACTTC. V is TRBV27 and J is TRBJ2-7, with a possible D match to TRBD1 (6 bases). The CDR3 runs to 13 residues. Per the germline V gene, CDR1 is MNHEY and CDR2 is SMNVEV (reference sequence). V lost 5 bases and J lost 7, with 15 bases in between.